This TCR beta chain was sequenced in a study of shared clonotypes between healthy human individuals. Germline V gene lookup returns CDR1 ENHRY and CDR2 SYGVKD. This CDR3 is 14 amino acids long. Trimming stripped 3 bases from V and 6 bases from J, with 15 bases between. An assay was performed, and its level was deep. Assay used: immunoSEQ multiplex PCR; TCRdb lists only in-frame clones, some missing. This table has over 1.5 million clones, 95% to 99% appearing once. Everyone who donated was a Caucasian adult who lived in Nashville, Tennessee. This sequence was found in a man aged 30 to 45 in good health. Sequenced input: naive CD4+ T cells sorted from blood. The subset: CD45RA+ positively selected. The chain links TRBV10-3 to TRBJ2-7; the D call may be TRBD1 or TRBD2 (5 bases each). CDR3 bases: TGTGCCATCAGTGAAGTGGGACCAAGTTCCGAGCAGTACTTC. Residues: CAISEVGPSSEQYF.